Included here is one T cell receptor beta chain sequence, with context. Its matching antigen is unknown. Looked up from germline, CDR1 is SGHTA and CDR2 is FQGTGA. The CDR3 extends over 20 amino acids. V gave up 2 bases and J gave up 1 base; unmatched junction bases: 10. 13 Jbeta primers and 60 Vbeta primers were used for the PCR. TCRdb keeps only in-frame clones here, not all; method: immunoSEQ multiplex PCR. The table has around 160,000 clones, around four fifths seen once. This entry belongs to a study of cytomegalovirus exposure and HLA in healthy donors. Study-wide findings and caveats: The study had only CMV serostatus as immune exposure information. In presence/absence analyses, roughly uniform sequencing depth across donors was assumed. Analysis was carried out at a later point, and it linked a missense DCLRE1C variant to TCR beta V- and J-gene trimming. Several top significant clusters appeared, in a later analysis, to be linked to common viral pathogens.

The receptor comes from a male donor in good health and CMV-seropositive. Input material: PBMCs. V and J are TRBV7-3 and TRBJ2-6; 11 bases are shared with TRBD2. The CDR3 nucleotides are TGTGCCAGCAGCTTACGCCCTCTAGCGGGGGGTTCGTCTGGGGCCAACGTCCTGACTTTC. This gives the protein CASSLRPLAGGSSGANVLTF.